This T cell receptor (beta chain) was obtained from a study of tissue T cells after allogeneic stem cell transplantation. Whole-study results and caveats: The patient cohort was small and clinically heterogeneous, with limited sampling depth.

This clone was seen a few times. The antigen remains undetermined. Gene names and germline refer to mouse. The CDR3 end is not reached by the read, which stops 1 residue before it; the germline J gene fills it in. Clones were read by immunoSEQ multiplex PCR, and TCRdb kept only the in-frame ones, dropping some. The table lists roughly 4,000 clones, under 65% of them singletons. Time point specified: mouse harvest day 7 after allogeneic transplant. The graft held 10^6 splenic CD5+ T cells and 10^7 T-cell-depleted bone marrow cells. Germline-derived CDR1 and CDR2 are SGHLS and HYDKME. The CDR3 is 15 residues long. The germline V and J ends were trimmed by 0 bases and 0 bases, with 8 bases remaining between them.

This TCR came from a female BALB/c mouse given C57BL/6 T cells with graft-versus-host disease after an allogeneic hematopoietic cell transplant. The chain has TRBV12-2 and TRBJ2-1; D gene ambiguous. Sequencing was carried out using gut tissue. The covered CDR3 bases are TGTGCCAGCTCTCTCGAGGGTTATAACTATGCTGAGCAGTTC. Amino acids: CASSLEGYNYAEQF. From start to end, the CDR3 is CASSLEGYNYAEQFF.